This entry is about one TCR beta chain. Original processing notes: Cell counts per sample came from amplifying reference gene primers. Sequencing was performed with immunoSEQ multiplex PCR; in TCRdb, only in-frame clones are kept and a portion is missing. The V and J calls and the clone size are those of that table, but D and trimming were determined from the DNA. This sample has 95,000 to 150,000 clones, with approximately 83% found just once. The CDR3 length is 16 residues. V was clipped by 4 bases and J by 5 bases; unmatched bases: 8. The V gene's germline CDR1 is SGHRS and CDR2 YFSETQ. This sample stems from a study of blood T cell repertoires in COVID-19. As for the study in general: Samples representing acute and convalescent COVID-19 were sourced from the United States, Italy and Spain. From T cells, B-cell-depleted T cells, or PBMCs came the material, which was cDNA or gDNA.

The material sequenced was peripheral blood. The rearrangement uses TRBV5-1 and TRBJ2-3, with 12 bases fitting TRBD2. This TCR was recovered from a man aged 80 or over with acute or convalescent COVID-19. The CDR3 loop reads CASSTMTSGGKDTQYF. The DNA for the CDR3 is TGCGCCAGCAGCACGATGACTAGCGGGGGCAAAGATACGCAGTATTTT.